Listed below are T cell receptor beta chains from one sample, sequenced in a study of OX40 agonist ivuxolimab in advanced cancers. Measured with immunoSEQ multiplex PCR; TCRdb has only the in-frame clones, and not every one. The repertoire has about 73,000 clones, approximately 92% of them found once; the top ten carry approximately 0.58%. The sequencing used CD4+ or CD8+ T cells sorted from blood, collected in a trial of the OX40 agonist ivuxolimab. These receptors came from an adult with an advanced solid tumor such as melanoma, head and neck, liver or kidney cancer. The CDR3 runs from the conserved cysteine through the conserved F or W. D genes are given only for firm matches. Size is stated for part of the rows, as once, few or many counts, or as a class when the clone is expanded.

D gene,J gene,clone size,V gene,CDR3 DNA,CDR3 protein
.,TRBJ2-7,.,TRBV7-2,TGTGCCAGCAGCCCCCCCCCTAATGGCTACGAGCAGTACTTC,CASSPPPNGYEQYF
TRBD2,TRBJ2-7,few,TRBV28,TGTGCCAGCAGTTTATGGCTAGCGGGAGGCTACGAGCAGTACTTC,CASSLWLAGGYEQYF
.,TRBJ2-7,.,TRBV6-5,TGTGCCAGCAGTTACTCGACGGTATCCTACGAGCAGTACTTC,CASSYSTVSYEQYF
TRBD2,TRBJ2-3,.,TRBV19,TGTGCCAGTAAAGTTAGCGGGAGATTCGGTGGAAGCACAGATACGCAGTATTTT,CASKVSGRFGGSTDTQYF
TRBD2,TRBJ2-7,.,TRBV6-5,TGTGCCAGCATTTGGGCCGGGGGGGCCTACGAGCAGTACTTC,CASIWAGGAYEQYF
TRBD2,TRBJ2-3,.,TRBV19,TGTGCCACCTCCGGGACTAGCGGTTTCACAGATACGCAGTATTTT,CATSGTSGFTDTQYF
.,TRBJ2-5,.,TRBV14,TGTGCCAGCAGCCAATCAGGACGGTTGGAGACCCAGTACTTC,CASSQSGRLETQYF
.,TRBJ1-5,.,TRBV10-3,TGTGCCATCAGTGTCGGCCGGGCAGATATTAGCAATCAGCCCCAGCATTTT,CAISVGRADISNQPQHF
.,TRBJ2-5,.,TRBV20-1,TGCAGTGCCTCGGCGGAAGAGACCCAGTACTTC,CSASAEETQYF
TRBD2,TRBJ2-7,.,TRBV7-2,TGTGCCAGCAGCTTAGTTAGCGGGTTTGGGTTTCACTACGAGCAGTACTTC,CASSLVSGFGFHYEQYF
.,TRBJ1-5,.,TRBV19,TGTGCCAGTAGTAGACAGAACAATCAGCCCCAGCATTTT,CASSRQNNQPQHF